The next 30 T cell receptor beta chains were all read from a single sample in a study of tumor and adjacent non-tumor tissue in lung cancer (dated by TCRdb to 2016 to 2019). RNA was isolated from bulk unsorted tissue, and RNA quality was assessed with a NanoDrop ND-1000 and an Agilent 2100. Distant non-tumor tissue taken more than 3 cm from the tumor edge was used as the normal lung sample. Library preparation was by multiplex PCR. Sequencing used an Illumina HiSeq 2500. TCRbeta libraries were constructed through three rounds of nested PCR with primers (Table S4) according to protocols adapted from ARM-PCR. TCRdb reworked the public reads: Q25 trimming with fastp, MiXCR clone assembly, productive beta chains retained. Each CDR3 protein appears once, grouped with its most common genes and DNA. In this sample the table shows some 80,000 distinct CDR3 sequences, 80% to 90% of which occur a single time. The ten largest clonotypes hold approximately 55% of the sample.

The specimen sequenced was distant non-tumor lung tissue. The receptors shown here come from a man aged 60 to 69 with non-small cell lung cancer.

Notes on this clonotype: This likely comes from a read error, as the CDR3 has no conserved phenylalanine or tryptophan at its end. Because the CDR3's place on the DNA is in doubt, the DNA is left out and the CDR3 is given as listed by TCRdb. The J gene is TRBJ2-7, the V gene TRBV11-3; TRBD1, the table's D call, was not compared with the DNA. Termini included, the CDR3 measures 14 amino acids. Germline V gives CDR1 SGHNT, CDR2 YENEEA. The CDR3 sequence: CASSPRDEAGEQYL.

With regard to this clonotype: A much bigger clone sits one base away, suggesting this may be a read error. The J gene is TRBJ2-5, the V gene TRBV6-5; weak D call: TRBD2 (5 bases). Germline CDR1 reads MNHEY; CDR2 reads SVGAGI. Trimming shortened V by 6 bases and J by 2 bases, and 13 bases separated the two germline ends. CDR3 size: 14 residues. This chain's CDR3 is CASSEIRRQETQYF. The CDR3 region has the DNA TGTGCCAGCAGCGAAATCAGGAGGCAAGAGACCCAGTACTTC.

The J gene is TRBJ2-1, the V gene TRBV7-3; D possibly corresponds to TRBD2 (6 bases). The V gene's germline CDR1 is SGHTA and CDR2 FQGTGA. The CDR3 has 18 residues. V was pared by 5 bases and J by 3 bases, with 23 bases between. This CDR3 is CASSPNTQTSRRYNEQFF. The CDR3 DNA is TGTGCCAGCAGCCCCAATACCCAAACTAGCAGACGCTACAATGAGCAGTTCTTC. The variable domain in full, completed from reference TRBV7-3 and TRBJ2-1, reads GAGVSQTPSNKVTEKGKYVELRCDPISGHTALYWYRQSLGQGPEFLIYFQGTGAADDSGLPNDRFFAVRPEGSVSTLKIQRTERGDSAVYLCASSPNTQTSRRYNEQFFGPGTRLTVL.

This clonotype was seen more than once but under ten times. The junction shows a germline mismatch at one end, possibly a read error. This chain joins TRBV12-3 or TRBV12-4 and TRBJ2-1, with D tentatively TRBD2 (6 bases). The CDR3 spans 14 residues. The DNA for the CDR3 is TGTGTCAGCAGTTTAATGACTAGAGAGGGTGAGCAGTTCTTC. Its translation is CVSSLMTREGEQFF.

The chain employs TRBV30 and TRBJ2-5; 12 bases fit TRBD2. This CDR3 spans 16 amino acids. Unmatched junction bases numbered 6, after V lost 3 bases and J lost 1 base. Germline V gene sequence: CDR1 GTSNPN, CDR2 SVGIG (reference sequence). CDR3 loop: CAWSPTSGSSQETQYF. The DNA for the CDR3 is TGTGCCTGGAGCCCGACTAGCGGGAGCAGCCAAGAGACCCAGTACTTC.

The chain is built from TRBV6-5 and TRBJ2-3, with TRBD1 matching 8 bases. The ends lost 2 bases at V and 7 bases at J; junction bases unmatched: 11. CDR1 is MNHEY, CDR2 SVGAGI, per germline. CDR3 length: 16 amino acids. The CDR3 protein is CASSYVGRGPRYTQYF. The CDR3 region has the DNA TGTGCCAGCAGTTACGTGGGCAGGGGGCCGCGATATACGCAGTATTTT.

Remarks on this clonotype: One junction end disagrees with the germline gene, perhaps due to a read error. The chain is built from TRBV5-4 and TRBJ1-5, with D possibly matching TRBD1 (5 bases). The CDR3 contains 15 residues. Germline-derived CDR1 and CDR2 are SGHNT and YYREEE (reference sequence). CDR3 protein: CASSFFRGSNQRQHF. Here the CDR3 DNA reads TGTGCCAGCAGCTTTTTTAGGGGAAGCAATCAGCGCCAGCATTTT.

This clonotype was recorded only once. An end of the junction does not agree with germline; a read error may underlie this. The CDR3 sequence: CDSSLRPDTKYF. The DNA for the CDR3 is TGTGACAGCAGTCTCAGACCAGATACGAAGTATTTT. The chain links TRBV11-1 to TRBJ2-3; no clear D. The germline gives CDR1 SGHAT, CDR2 FQDESV (reference sequence). The CDR3 runs to 12 residues.

Remarks on this clonotype: Mismatch with germline at one junction end may stem from a read error. The gene calls are TRBV4-1 and TRBJ1-2; a weak D match, TRBD1 (5 bases). Looked up from germline, CDR1 is MGHRA and CDR2 is YSYEKL. There are 16 residues in the CDR3. In DNA form, the CDR3 reads TGCGCGAGCAGCCCCTGTGGAACAAGGGACTACTATGGCTACACCTTC. Protein product: CASSPCGTRDYYGYTF.

Concerning this clonotype itself: Since a much larger clone is just one base distant, this may be a read error. V and J are TRBV7-9 and TRBJ2-7; D is undetermined. CDR3 length: 16 amino acids. Germline CDR1 and CDR2: SEHNR and FQNEAQ (reference sequence). CDR3 amino acids: CASSPSSQQPRVEQHF. The CDR3 bases are TGTGCCAGCAGCCCGAGCAGTCAACAGCCCCGGGTCGAGCAGCACTTC.

Comments on this clonotype: A junction boundary mismatches the germline segment, possibly from a read error. The chain links TRBV5-1 to TRBJ1-2; possibly TRBD1 for D (5 bases). The germline CDR1 and CDR2 sequences are SGHRS and YFSETQ. CDR3 size: 15 residues. The chain's CDR3 is CANSLGTVRGFGYTF. DNA for the CDR3: TGCGCCAACAGCTTGGGTACGGTTCGGGGCTTTGGCTACACCTTC.

This clonotype was recorded once. A junction boundary mismatches the germline segment, possibly from a read error. The V call is TRBV12-3 or TRBV12-4, the J call TRBJ1-2, with a possible D match to TRBD1 (5 bases). The length of the CDR3 is 13 residues. CDR3 sequence: CASSWDGCYGYTF. The CDR3, as DNA: TGCGCCAGCAGTTGGGACGGCTGCTATGGCTACACCTTC.

To note about this clonotype: One end of the junction is discordant with germline, which a read error may explain. The chain links TRBV6-5 to TRBJ2-7; 12 bases line up with TRBD2. Germline CDR1 and CDR2: MNHEY and SVGAGI. The CDR3 spans 15 residues. CDR3 loop: CACSPLAGGSYELYF. CDR3 coding DNA: TGTGCCTGCAGTCCACTAGCGGGGGGCTCCTATGAGCTGTACTTC.

The table lists this clonotype with many counts. Here the CDR3 DNA reads TGTGCCAGCAGCTTGGGACAGGGGGCCACACGGAGAACTGAAGCTTTCTTT. This encodes CASSLGQGATRRTEAFF. The chain couples TRBV5-6 to TRBJ1-1; TRBD1 matches at 10 bases. Germline values: CDR1 SGHDT, CDR2 YYEEEE. The ends lost 0 bases at V and 5 bases at J; junction bases unmatched: 10. The CDR3 is made up of 17 amino acids.

V usage is TRBV20-1 and J usage is TRBJ1-5, with TRBD1 as a possible D gene (5 bases). There are 13 residues in the CDR3. Germline CDR1 and CDR2: DFQATT and SNEGSKA (reference sequence). CDR3 residues: CTATPGRDQPQHF. The CDR3, as DNA: TGCACTGCAACCCCAGGGAGGGATCAGCCCCAGCATTTT.

For this clonotype: A much larger clone lies a single base off, so this may be a read error. The rearrangement joins TRBV12-3 or TRBV12-4 to TRBJ2-2, with D maybe TRBD1 (5 bases). This CDR3 is 16 amino acids long. The CDR3: CANSLRAGPRTGELFF. DNA of the CDR3: TGTGCCAACAGTTTAAGGGCAGGGCCTAGAACCGGGGAGCTGTTTTTT.

The CDR3 loop is CASSLQGAGTQETQYF. The CDR3 DNA reads as TGTGCCAGCAGCCTCCAGGGCGCCGGGACCCAAGAGACCCAGTACTTC. This chain links TRBV5-4 with TRBJ2-5; the D call may be TRBD1 or TRBD2 (5 bases each). The CDR3 runs to 16 residues. V lost 4 bases and J 1 base, leaving 17 bases between the germline ends. Germline assignment: CDR1 SGHNT and CDR2 YYREEE (reference sequence).

V is TRBV6-6 and J is TRBJ1-1; 7 positions match TRBD1. The germline gives CDR1 MNHNY, CDR2 SVGAGI (reference sequence). The CDR3 is 15 residues long. CDR3 bases: TGTGTCAACAGTCCCGGGACAGCGTGGAACACTGAAGCTTTCTTT. It translates to CVNSPGTAWNTEAFF.

On this clonotype: At one end the junction does not follow the germline gene, possibly because of a read error. This chain uses TRBV5-4 with TRBJ2-5; 8 positions match TRBD2. Germline CDR1 and CDR2: SGHNT and YYREEE (reference sequence). The CDR3 totals 13 residues. CDR3 region: CAISGGLKEAQYF. DNA for the CDR3: TGTGCCATCAGCGGGGGACTAAAAGAGGCCCAGTACTTC.

As concerns this clonotype: At one end, the junction sequence differs from germline, possibly due to a read error. The rearrangement uses TRBV11-3 and TRBJ2-7; D remains unclear. Germline CDR1 SGHNT, CDR2 YENEEA. The CDR3 spans 11 residues. The CDR3 here is CASTVSILQYF. The CDR3 DNA follows: TGTGCCAGCACCGTTTCGATCTTGCAGTATTTC.

This clonotype was picked up one time. At one end the junction does not follow the germline gene, possibly because of a read error. This chain joins TRBV11-2 and TRBJ1-1; a weak D match, TRBD1 (5 bases). Germline V gives CDR1 SGHAT, CDR2 FQNNGV. This CDR3 is 14 amino acids long. The CDR3 protein is CASILIGRGTDAFF. DNA for the CDR3: TGTGCCAGTATCTTAATCGGGAGGGGCACTGATGCTTTCTTT.

This clonotype is medium-sized. The rearrangement links TRBV4-3 to TRBJ2-1; D unclear. Trimming pared 0 bases from V and 5 bases from J, leaving 8 bases between. The CDR3 has 14 residues. The germline CDR1 and CDR2 sequences are LGHNA and YSLEER. Written as DNA, the CDR3 is TGCGCCAGCAGCCAAGATTTAGGGAACAATGAGCAGTTCTTC. It yields the protein CASSQDLGNNEQFF.

As for this clonotype: One end of the junction is discordant with germline, which a read error may explain. The chain has TRBV6-6 and TRBJ2-5; tentatively, D is TRBD1 (7 bases). Per the germline V gene, CDR1 is MNHNY and CDR2 is SVGAGI (reference sequence). This CDR3 spans 15 amino acids. The CDR3 DNA reads TGTGCCAGCAGATACAACAGGGGAGGTGCAGAGACTCAGTACTTC. Its protein is CASRYNRGGAETQYF.

The chain recombines TRBV6-6 with TRBJ2-1; 9 bases match TRBD2. This CDR3 is built from 15 residues. The germline V gene has CDR1 MNHNY and CDR2 SVGAGI (reference sequence). V was pared by 5 bases and J by 15 bases, with 17 bases of the junction left unmatched. CDR3 sequence reads: CASSRGGGAYNELFF. CDR3 nucleotide sequence: TGTGCCAGCAGTCGGGGCGGGGGGGCCTACAATGAGTTGTTCTTC.

This sequence joins TRBV29-1 and TRBJ2-7; either TRBD1 or TRBD2 may fit D (6 bases each). In germline, CDR1 is SQVTM, CDR2 ANQGSEA. The CDR3 is 17 residues long. With 5 bases removed from V and 10 bases from J, the gap between germline ends came to 33 bases. The CDR3 spells CSVNPGARPGATYGQYF. The CDR3 DNA reads as TGCAGCGTTAACCCCGGGGCCCGGCCGGGGGCTACATACGGACAGTACTTC.

As to this clonotype: Possible read error: a much larger clone is one base away. V and J are TRBV5-6 and TRBJ1-1, with 7 bases lining up with TRBD1. The CDR3 extends over 14 amino acids. Germline CDR1 and CDR2: SGHDT and YYEEEE. CDR3 sequence reads: CATTRTNRGTEASF. CDR3 nucleotides: TGTGCCACCACACGGACCAACAGGGGCACTGAAGCTTCCTTT.

With regard to this clonotype: One end of the junction fails to match germline, which may point to a read error. The chain joins TRBV11-2 to TRBJ1-1, with D tentatively TRBD1 (5 bases). The germline V gene encodes CDR1 SGHAT and CDR2 FQNNGV. The CDR3 has 14 residues. DNA of the CDR3: TGTGCCAGCAGCTTTGTCGGGGGGAGCACTGAAGTTTTCTTT. It translates to CASSFVGGSTEVFF. Full variable domain (remainder filled in from reference TRBV11-2 and TRBJ1-1): EAGVAQSPRYKIIEKRQSVAFWCNPISGHATLYWYQQILGQGPKLLIQFQNNGVVDDSQLPKDRFSAERLKGVDSTLKIQPAKLEDSAVYLCASSFVGGSTEVFFGQGTRLTVV.

Only a few counts were recorded for this clonotype. Given a much more abundant clone one base away, this may be a read error. The gene calls are TRBV5-6 and TRBJ2-1, with 7 positions matching TRBD2. Germline V gives CDR1 SGHDT, CDR2 YYEEEE. The CDR3 runs 16 residues. In nucleotides, the CDR3 is TGTGCCAACAGCTTGGTAGGAGCGGGAATAGTCAATGAGCAGTTCTTC. This codes for CANSLVGAGIVNEQFF.

This clonotype was seen a single time. Being one base from a much bigger clone, this may be a read error. This chain joins TRBV19 and TRBJ1-1; 8 bases map to TRBD1. V dropped 10 bases and J dropped 7; count of bases not matched to a gene: 20. Germline CDR1 reads LNHDA; CDR2 reads SQIVND (reference sequence). The CDR3 is made up of 16 amino acids. Here the CDR3 reads CATSPQGAIGFDEAFF. CDR3 DNA: TGTGCCACTAGCCCGCAGGGGGCAATAGGTTTTGATGAAGCTTTCTTT.

The genes are TRBV6-1 and TRBJ1-2; D is unclear. The CDR3 totals 16 residues. V dropped 2 bases and J dropped 3 bases, with 16 bases sitting between them. Per the germline V gene, CDR1 is MNHNS and CDR2 is SASEGT. CDR3 sequence: CASSERVFEGHYGYTF. CDR3 DNA: TGTGCCAGCAGTGAACGGGTGTTTGAAGGGCACTATGGCTACACCTTC.